This TCR beta chain appears in the sequencing data of a study of blood T cell repertoires in COVID-19. It was during active infection that Seattle patients were enrolled and then longitudinally followed. Profiling relied on immunoSEQ multiplex PCR, and the TCRdb table lists in-frame clones only, not all of them. The sample lists more than 250,000 clones; around 88% were seen once. Germline V lookup: CDR1 MDHEN, CDR2 SYDVKM. The CDR3 runs to 17 residues. V trimming: 3 bases; J trimming: 5 bases; junction bases outside the gene matches: 11. This chain links TRBV28 with TRBJ2-3, with TRBD1 identical over 10 bases. Specimen: peripheral blood. The TCR sequence derives from a young woman with COVID-19, enrolled during active disease. In DNA form, the CDR3 reads TGTGCCAGCAGTTTCTCTTCGACAGGGGGCTTGGGAGATACGCAGTATTTT. It specifies CASSFSSTGGLGDTQYF.